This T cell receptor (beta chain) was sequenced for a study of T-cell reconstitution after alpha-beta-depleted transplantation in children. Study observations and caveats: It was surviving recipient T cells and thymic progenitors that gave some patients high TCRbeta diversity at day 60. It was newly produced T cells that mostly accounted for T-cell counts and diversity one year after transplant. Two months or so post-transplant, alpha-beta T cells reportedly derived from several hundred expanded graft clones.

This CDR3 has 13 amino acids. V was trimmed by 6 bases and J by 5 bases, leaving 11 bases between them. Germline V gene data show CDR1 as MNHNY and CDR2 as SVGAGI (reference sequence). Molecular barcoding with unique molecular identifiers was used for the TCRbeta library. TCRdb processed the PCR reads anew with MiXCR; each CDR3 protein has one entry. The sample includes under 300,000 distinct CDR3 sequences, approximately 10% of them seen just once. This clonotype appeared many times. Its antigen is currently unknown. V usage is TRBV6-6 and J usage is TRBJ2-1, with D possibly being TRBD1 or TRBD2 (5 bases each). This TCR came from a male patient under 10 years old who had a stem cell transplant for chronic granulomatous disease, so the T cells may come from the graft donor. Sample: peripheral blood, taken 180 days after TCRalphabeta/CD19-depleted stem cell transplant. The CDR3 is CASSLWDHNEQFF. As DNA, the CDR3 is TGTGCCAGCAGCCTTTGGGACCACAATGAGCAGTTCTTC.